Listed below are T cell receptor beta chains from one sample, sequenced in a study of shared clonotypes between healthy human individuals. Clones were read by immunoSEQ multiplex PCR, and TCRdb kept only the in-frame ones, dropping some. This repertoire shows 2 million to 2.5 million clones, roughly 92% found once; its top ten account for about 0.36%. The sequenced material came from naive CD4+ T cells from PBMCs. The receptors shown here come from a man aged 18 to 29 in good health. Some clones in this sample may be carry-over from other donors' samples. Both conserved end residues are part of each CDR3. Each record gives: CDR3 DNA, CDR3 protein, D gene, clone size, J gene, V gene. The D gene is left open where the match is weak. Only some rows state a clone size, as once, few, many or a class for expanded clones.

DNA: TGTGCCAGCACCCGGACTGCCACGGCGGGCAATGAGCAGTTCTTC
CDR3: CASTRTATAGNEQFF
D: -
size: -
J: TRBJ2-1
V: TRBV6-5

DNA: TGCGCCAGCAGCCAATACCCACTCCCAGGGAGAAACAATGAGCAGTTCTTC
CDR3: CASSQYPLPGRNNEQFF
D: -
size: -
J: TRBJ2-1
V: TRBV4-1

DNA: TGTGCCAGCAGTCAACGACTAGCGGGAGTCCACGAGCAGTACTTC
CDR3: CASSQRLAGVHEQYF
D: TRBD2
size: once
J: TRBJ2-7
V: TRBV6-5

DNA: TGTGCCACCAGCAGAGGTGTTAGCGAAAGCACAGATACGCAGTATTTT
CDR3: CATSRGVSESTDTQYF
D: -
size: -
J: TRBJ2-3
V: TRBV15

DNA: TGTGCAAGTCGCTTAATGCTGAACACTGAAGCTTTCTTT
CDR3: CASRLMLNTEAFF
D: -
size: once
J: TRBJ1-1
V: TRBV12-2

DNA: TGCGCCAGCAGCTTGGTTAGATTTAGGCGAGGGACAGACAAAGGGCCGAACGAGCAGTACTTC
CDR3: CASSLVRFRRGTDKGPNEQYF
D: TRBD1
size: -
J: TRBJ2-7
V: TRBV5-1

DNA: TGTGCCAGCACCCCGAGGAGGGGCCTTACCTACGAGCAGTACTTC
CDR3: CASTPRRGLTYEQYF
D: -
size: -
J: TRBJ2-7
V: TRBV6-5

DNA: TGTGCCAGCAGCCAGGACCGCTACGAGCAGTACTTC
CDR3: CASSQDRYEQYF
D: -
size: -
J: TRBJ2-7
V: TRBV2

DNA: TGTGCCAGCAGCGTAGAAGGGAAGCAGTTCTTC
CDR3: CASSVEGKQFF
D: -
size: -
J: TRBJ2-1
V: TRBV9

DNA: TGTGCCAGCAGGTACCAAATGAACACTGAAGCTTTCTTT
CDR3: CASRYQMNTEAFF
D: -
size: -
J: TRBJ1-1
V: TRBV28

DNA: TGTGCCAGCTCACCTAGACTAGCACTTAGCGCTAGCACAGATACGCAGTATTTT
CDR3: CASSPRLALSASTDTQYF
D: TRBD2
size: -
J: TRBJ2-3
V: TRBV18

DNA: TGTGCCAGCTCACCTCCTGAGACAGGAGAGACCCAGTACTTC
CDR3: CASSPPETGETQYF
D: -
size: -
J: TRBJ2-5
V: TRBV18

DNA: TGTGCCAGCTCACCACTCGACAGGGGAAGCTATGGCTACACCTTC
CDR3: CASSPLDRGSYGYTF
D: TRBD1
size: -
J: TRBJ1-2
V: TRBV18

DNA: TGCGCCAGCAGCTTGGGGACTAGCGGGAGAGTCACCGGGGAGCTGTTTTTT
CDR3: CASSLGTSGRVTGELFF
D: TRBD2
size: -
J: TRBJ2-2
V: TRBV5-1

DNA: TGTGCCAGCAGTTACTCGAGGGGCTTGCCCCAGCATTTT
CDR3: CASSYSRGLPQHF
D: -
size: -
J: TRBJ1-5
V: TRBV6-5

DNA: TGTGCCAGCAGTTATGACAGGAACACTGAAGCTTTCTTT
CDR3: CASSYDRNTEAFF
D: -
size: few
J: TRBJ1-1
V: TRBV6-1

DNA: TGTGCCAGCAGTTACCTATTAGGGTACGAGCAGTACTTC
CDR3: CASSYLLGYEQYF
D: -
size: -
J: TRBJ2-7
V: TRBV6-6

DNA: TGTGCCAGCAGCTTTGGACAGGCCCGATCCTACGAGCAGTACTTC
CDR3: CASSFGQARSYEQYF
D: TRBD1
size: once
J: TRBJ2-7
V: TRBV5-4

DNA: TGTGCCAGCAGCCGGCTAGAGACAGATACGCAGTATTTT
CDR3: CASSRLETDTQYF
D: -
size: once
J: TRBJ2-3
V: TRBV2

DNA: TGTGCCAGCAGCCCCCAGGGCCCAGATACGCAGTATTTT
CDR3: CASSPQGPDTQYF
D: -
size: -
J: TRBJ2-3
V: TRBV7-3

DNA: TGCAGCGTTGAAGGGGAAGGGTCCACAAGTAAGCAGTACTTC
CDR3: CSVEGEGSTSKQYF
D: -
size: -
J: TRBJ2-7
V: TRBV29-1

DNA: TGTGCCAGCAGCCGGGGACCCAACACCGGGGAGCTGTTTTTT
CDR3: CASSRGPNTGELFF
D: -
size: -
J: TRBJ2-2
V: TRBV6-6

DNA: TGTGCCAGCAGTGGTCAGCGGGAAGGCGCCAAAAACATTCAGTACTTC
CDR3: CASSGQREGAKNIQYF
D: TRBD2
size: -
J: TRBJ2-4
V: TRBV27

DNA: TGCGCCAGCAGCTTGTTTGATGTGGGGAACGAGCAGTACTTC
CDR3: CASSLFDVGNEQYF
D: -
size: once
J: TRBJ2-7
V: TRBV5-1

DNA: TGTGCCAGCCCCACCACGGACGGAGACGGGGGCTATGGCTACACCTTC
CDR3: CASPTTDGDGGYGYTF
D: -
size: -
J: TRBJ1-2
V: TRBV21-1

DNA: TGTGCCAGCAGCGTACTGCAGGGGGGGACTGAAGCTTTCTTT
CDR3: CASSVLQGGTEAFF
D: TRBD1
size: -
J: TRBJ1-1
V: TRBV9

DNA: TGCGCCAGCAGCGAGCCATTGGGAGGGGAGCAGTACTTC
CDR3: CASSEPLGGEQYF
D: TRBD2
size: -
J: TRBJ2-7
V: TRBV5-1

DNA: TGTGCCAGCTCACCACCTTCGGGGCCGGGGGAGCAGTACTTC
CDR3: CASSPPSGPGEQYF
D: -
size: once
J: TRBJ2-7
V: TRBV18

DNA: TGTGCCAGCAGCTTGGCGGCCCACTATGCGGCCGGGGAGCTGTTTTTT
CDR3: CASSLAAHYAAGELFF
D: -
size: -
J: TRBJ2-2
V: TRBV5-8

DNA: TGTGCCAGCACTCGGGGGGGGACAGGGAACGAAAAACTGTTTTTT
CDR3: CASTRGGTGNEKLFF
D: TRBD1
size: -
J: TRBJ1-4
V: TRBV2

DNA: TGTGCCAGCAGACAATCCGGAGGGTCCCACGAGCAGTACTTC
CDR3: CASRQSGGSHEQYF
D: -
size: once
J: TRBJ2-7
V: TRBV6-5

DNA: TGTGCCAGCAGCGTAGGGCAGGGATATGACAATGAGCAGTTCTTC
CDR3: CASSVGQGYDNEQFF
D: -
size: -
J: TRBJ2-1
V: TRBV9

DNA: TGTGCCAGCAGCTTAACCAGACGCTACAATGAGCAGTTCTTC
CDR3: CASSLTRRYNEQFF
D: -
size: -
J: TRBJ2-1
V: TRBV7-9

DNA: TGTGCCAGCAGTGAAGAAAAGATCTTAAATGAGCAGTTCTTC
CDR3: CASSEEKILNEQFF
D: -
size: -
J: TRBJ2-1
V: TRBV2

DNA: TGTGCCAGCAGCCGAATACCGACAGAGTACCAAGAGACCCAGTACTTC
CDR3: CASSRIPTEYQETQYF
D: -
size: -
J: TRBJ2-5
V: TRBV5-4

DNA: TGCAGCGTTGCTAATCTTTACTCTGGAAACACCATATATTTT
CDR3: CSVANLYSGNTIYF
D: -
size: -
J: TRBJ1-3
V: TRBV29-1

DNA: TGCGCCAGCATCCGGTCCGGTGGGGCAAAGATCTACGAGCAGTACTTC
CDR3: CASIRSGGAKIYEQYF
D: -
size: -
J: TRBJ2-7
V: TRBV10-1

DNA: TGTGCCAGTAGTACCACCTGGGACCTGCGGGAGCTGTTTTTT
CDR3: CASSTTWDLRELFF
D: -
size: -
J: TRBJ2-2
V: TRBV19

DNA: TGTGCCAGCAGCGTAGCTGGGACAACTTACACCGGGGAGCTGTTTTTT
CDR3: CASSVAGTTYTGELFF
D: -
size: once
J: TRBJ2-2
V: TRBV9

DNA: TGTGCCATCAGTGCCGTACTAGCGGGAATTTTCAGCACAGATACGCAGTATTTT
CDR3: CAISAVLAGIFSTDTQYF
D: TRBD2
size: once
J: TRBJ2-3
V: TRBV10-3

DNA: TGTGCCAGTAGTATACAGGGGGCGGTGATTGGCTACACCTTC
CDR3: CASSIQGAVIGYTF
D: TRBD1
size: -
J: TRBJ1-2
V: TRBV19

DNA: TGTGCCAGCAGTGAGTTGGGCGGGAGGGGCGAGCAGTACTTC
CDR3: CASSELGGRGEQYF
D: TRBD2
size: -
J: TRBJ2-7
V: TRBV6-1

DNA: TGTGCCAGCAGCTCGAGGGCCGGAAACACTGAAGCTTTCTTT
CDR3: CASSSRAGNTEAFF
D: -
size: once
J: TRBJ1-1
V: TRBV5-4

DNA: TGTGCCAGCAGTCGGACAGGGACCACAGATACGCAGTATTTT
CDR3: CASSRTGTTDTQYF
D: TRBD1
size: -
J: TRBJ2-3
V: TRBV2

DNA: TGTGCCAGCAGCCCGGCTCTGGGAGCTAAAAGAGAGGGCACTGAAGCTTTCTTT
CDR3: CASSPALGAKREGTEAFF
D: -
size: -
J: TRBJ1-1
V: TRBV5-6

DNA: TGTGCCACCAGCAGAGATATGGCGGGGCAAGAGACCCAGTACTTC
CDR3: CATSRDMAGQETQYF
D: -
size: once
J: TRBJ2-5
V: TRBV15

DNA: TGTGCCAGCAGCTTAATTAGCTACGAGCAGTACTTC
CDR3: CASSLISYEQYF
D: -
size: -
J: TRBJ2-7
V: TRBV11-2

DNA: TGTGCCAGTAGCCCAAGGGTCGGGGCTTTTTCCTACGAGCAGTACTTC
CDR3: CASSPRVGAFSYEQYF
D: -
size: -
J: TRBJ2-7
V: TRBV19

DNA: TGTGCCAGCAGCCCAGGGAGCTCTGGGGCCAACGTCCTGACTTTC
CDR3: CASSPGSSGANVLTF
D: -
size: -
J: TRBJ2-6
V: TRBV5-4

DNA: TGCGCCAGCAGCCGCGGGGGGGCGGCCGCTGGCTACACCTTC
CDR3: CASSRGGAAAGYTF
D: -
size: -
J: TRBJ1-2
V: TRBV5-1

DNA: TGTGCCACCTCTGGGTTGAGTAATGAAAAACTGTTTTTT
CDR3: CATSGLSNEKLFF
D: -
size: -
J: TRBJ1-4
V: TRBV6-6

DNA: TGCGCCAGCAGCTCAATGGCGACAGGGGGCACAGAGCAGTACTTC
CDR3: CASSSMATGGTEQYF
D: TRBD1
size: -
J: TRBJ2-7
V: TRBV5-1

DNA: TGTGCCAGTTCCGGGAGGGCTCCAGATACGCAGTATTTT
CDR3: CASSGRAPDTQYF
D: TRBD2
size: -
J: TRBJ2-3
V: TRBV27

DNA: TGCGCCAGCAGACTAGGGGACAATCAGCCCCAGCATTTT
CDR3: CASRLGDNQPQHF
D: -
size: -
J: TRBJ1-5
V: TRBV5-1

DNA: TGCAGTGCTAGGTGGGACACTGAAGCTTTCTTT
CDR3: CSARWDTEAFF
D: -
size: -
J: TRBJ1-1
V: TRBV20-1